The 28 T cell receptor beta chains presented below share a single source sample, sequenced in a study of blood T cells in healthy people across ages. A J-beta primer mix and a sample-barcoded 5' primer were used in a second PCR of roughly 6 to 12 cycles. TCRdb re-called the 5' RACE reads with MiXCR, one entry per CDR3 protein. The sample records about 570,000 distinct CDR3 sequences, roughly 28% being singletons. The sample was blood. The receptors derive from a woman between 65 and 79 years old in good health.

The gene calls are TRBV18 and TRBJ1-2, with TRBD1 as a possible D gene (5 bases). V lost 8 bases and J lost 8, with 12 bases in between. CDR3 length equals 11 residues. CDR1 and CDR2 (germline): KGHSH, LQKENI. CDR3 DNA sequence: TGTGCCAGCAGTCCAGGGTCGGGCTACACCTTC. This codes for CASSPGSGYTF.

This clonotype was counted a few times. This rearrangement joins TRBV12-3 or TRBV12-4 to TRBJ1-3; no definite D call. Deletions cut 5 bases from V and 7 bases from J, with 15 bases between. CDR3 length equals 14 residues. The CDR3 sequence is CASSPSKALNTIYF. The DNA of the CDR3 is TGTGCCAGCAGTCCCTCGAAAGCCCTGAACACCATATATTTT.

This clonotype occurred a few times. The chain employs TRBV12-5 and TRBJ1-1; D is perhaps TRBD1 (6 bases). The CDR3 runs to 13 residues. CDR1 is LGHNT, CDR2 FRNRAP, per germline. Trimming removed 5 bases from V and 2 bases from J, with 9 bases in between. CDR3: CASGRQANTEAFF. The CDR3 nucleotides are TGTGCTAGTGGTCGACAGGCTAACACTGAAGCTTTCTTT.

This clonotype was recorded a few times. This rearrangement joins TRBV10-3 to TRBJ1-1, with D unresolved. V was pared by 0 bases and J by 0 bases, with 8 bases between. The CDR3 has 15 residues. Germline V lookup: CDR1 ENHRY, CDR2 SYGVKD. For the CDR3, the DNA is TGTGCCATCAGTGAGTCGAAGGAGATGAACACTGAAGCTTTCTTT. Protein: CAISESKEMNTEAFF.

This clonotype was seen just once. The CDR3 sequence: CASSYGPFGADTQYF. The CDR3, as DNA: TGTGCCAGCAGTTACGGTCCCTTTGGCGCAGATACGCAGTATTTT. The chain links TRBV6-6 to TRBJ2-3; D is ambiguous. The length of the CDR3 is 15 residues. Germline CDR1 MNHNY, CDR2 SVGAGI (reference sequence). The germline V and J ends were trimmed by 2 bases and 4 bases, with 13 bases remaining between them.

This sequence joins TRBV7-2 and TRBJ2-7, with D tentatively TRBD2 (6 bases). The CDR3 loop spans 11 amino acids. Germline V gene sequence: CDR1 SGHTA, CDR2 FQGNSA. Trimming stripped 2 bases from V and 9 bases from J, with 8 bases between. The CDR3 sequence is CASSLRGGQYF. For the CDR3, the DNA is TGTGCCAGCAGCTTACGGGGAGGGCAGTACTTC.

V and J are TRBV6-1 and TRBJ2-5; TRBD2 matches 10 bases. CDR3 length: 15 amino acids. Germline CDR1 MNHNS, CDR2 SASEGT. The V and J ends lost 7 bases and 5 bases, in that order; junction bases with no gene match: 10. CDR3 DNA: TGTGCCAGCATTTTTACTAGCGGGGTAGCTGAGACCCAGTACTTC. Translation: CASIFTSGVAETQYF.

The table lists this clonotype with a few counts. This sequence joins TRBV29-1 and TRBJ1-2, with TRBD1 as a possible D gene (5 bases). The CDR3 has 12 residues. Germline V gives CDR1 SQVTM, CDR2 ANQGSEA. CDR3 amino acids: CGADPGDDGYTF. CDR3 in DNA: TGCGGCGCCGACCCGGGGGATGATGGCTACACCTTC.

This chain connects TRBV19 to TRBJ1-1; D gene unclear. The germline V gene encodes CDR1 LNHDA and CDR2 SQIVND (reference sequence). This CDR3 contains 17 residues. V was trimmed by 7 bases and J by 3 bases, leaving 24 bases between them. The CDR3 nucleotides read TGTGCCAGTAAAAACATTTTAACTACAGAATACCACACTGAAGCTTTCTTT. Residues: CASKNILTTEYHTEAFF.

The chain uses TRBV30 and TRBJ1-6; the D gene is possibly TRBD1 (5 bases). CDR3 length: 13 amino acids. The V gene's germline CDR1 is GTSNPN and CDR2 SVGIG (reference sequence). Trimming left V 1 base short and J 4 bases short, with 5 bases between. CDR3 protein: CAWSGQYNSPLHF. CDR3 sequence (DNA): TGTGCCTGGAGTGGACAGTATAATTCACCCCTCCACTTT. Complete variable domain (other parts from reference TRBV30 and TRBJ1-6): SQTIHQWPATLVQPVGSPLSLECTVEGTSNPNLYWYRQAAGRGLQLLFYSVGIGQISSEVPQNLSASRPQDRQFILSSKKLLLSDSGFYLCAWSGQYNSPLHFGNGTRLTVT.

This clonotype has only a few counts. The rearrangement uses TRBV18 and TRBJ1-4; D remains unclear. Germline V gene sequence: CDR1 KGHSH, CDR2 LQKENI. The CDR3 has 14 residues. V lost 3 bases, J lost 8 bases, and 13 bases lay in between. Here the CDR3 DNA reads TGTGCCAGCTCACCGCAGGTAAAGGACGAAAAACTGTTTTTT. This gives the protein CASSPQVKDEKLFF.

The CDR3 sequence: CASSTGATPYEQYF. For the CDR3, the DNA is TGTGCCAGCAGCACAGGGGCCACACCCTACGAGCAGTACTTC. The V and J genes are TRBV7-2 and TRBJ2-7; 7 bases are a match to TRBD1. Germline V gene sequence: CDR1 SGHTA, CDR2 FQGNSA. The CDR3 consists of 14 residues. After removal of 5 bases from V and 2 bases from J, the junction contained 6 bases not matched to a gene.

This clonotype was seen more than once but under ten times. The chain recombines TRBV6-6 with TRBJ1-2; tentatively, D is TRBD1 (5 bases). Between the trimmed V and J ends, which lost 2 bases and 1 base, there was a span of 14 bases. Germline CDR1 MNHNY, CDR2 SVGAGI (reference sequence). The CDR3 is 16 amino acids. For the CDR3, the DNA is TGTGCCAGCAGTTACGTGGGCGGGGGAGATAACTATGGCTACACCTTC. Translating gives CASSYVGGGDNYGYTF.

A few counts support this clonotype. J is TRBJ2-1 and V is TRBV4-2, with a tentative D call TRBD2 (5 bases). The CDR3 is 14 residues long. V gave up 6 bases and J gave up 8 bases, with 17 bases separating them. Per the germline V gene, CDR1 is LGHNA and CDR2 is YNFKEQ. CDR3 loop: CASRGDGDADEQFF. CDR3 nucleotides: TGTGCCAGCAGAGGTGACGGGGATGCGGATGAGCAGTTCTTC.

This chain uses TRBV5-1 with TRBJ2-5, with TRBD1 matching over 10 bases. Losses at the gene ends were 4 bases for V and 4 bases for J; bases not matched to a gene: 16. Germline V gene sequence: CDR1 SGHRS, CDR2 YFSETQ. The CDR3 extends over 18 amino acids. In DNA, the CDR3 is TGCGCCAGCAGCCCCAAGAACGTGGGAAGGACAGGGGGAGAGACCCAGTACTTC. Translating it yields CASSPKNVGRTGGETQYF.

The sample holds a few counts of this clonotype. One junction end disagrees with the germline gene, perhaps due to a read error. The chain uses TRBV20-1 and TRBJ2-4; tentative D call: TRBD2 (5 bases). This CDR3 is built from 14 residues. Germline V lookup: CDR1 DFQATT, CDR2 SNEGSKA (reference sequence). For the CDR3, the DNA is TGCAGTGCTAGAGATAGTCTAGCCAAAAACGTTCAGTACTTC. Its protein is CSARDSLAKNVQYF.

CDR3 region: CASTGGGRGWGAFF. CDR3 DNA sequence: TGTGCCAGCACCGGGGGTGGACGGGGCTGGGGAGCTTTCTTT. This sequence joins TRBV12-3 or TRBV12-4 and TRBJ1-1; the D gene is possibly TRBD1 (5 bases). This CDR3 spans 14 amino acids. With 7 bases removed from V and 10 bases from J, the gap between germline ends came to 22 bases.

The chain employs TRBV7-2 and TRBJ2-7; D gene unclear. Germline CDR1 SGHTA, CDR2 FQGNSA. This CDR3 contains 14 residues. V was clipped by 0 bases and J by 6 bases, with 12 bases between them. The CDR3 nucleotides are TGTGCCAGCAGCTTAGCGCCGGGTCGCACCGAGCAGTACTTC. It specifies CASSLAPGRTEQYF.

This chain joins TRBV30 and TRBJ2-3, with a possible D match to TRBD1 (5 bases). The V gene's germline CDR1 is GTSNPN and CDR2 SVGIG (reference sequence). This CDR3 is built from 14 residues. V gave up 4 bases and J gave up 3 bases, with 14 bases separating them. The CDR3 reads CAWTRRGRTDTQYF. The CDR3 DNA reads as TGTGCCTGGACGCGAAGGGGAAGAACAGATACGCAGTATTTT.

Turning to this clonotype: One junction end does not reproduce the germline sequence, and a read error may be involved. The gene calls are TRBV7-2 and TRBJ1-1; no reliable D call. The CDR3 spans 14 residues. Germline assignment: CDR1 SGHTA and CDR2 FQGNSA. CDR3 nucleotides: TGTGCCAGCAGCTTAGCTGGATTTGGCGCTGAAGCTTCCTTT. This codes for CASSLAGFGAEASF.

The chain carries TRBV29-1 and TRBJ1-1; no definite D call. Deletions cut 6 bases from V and 2 bases from J, with 7 bases between. Germline CDR1 SQVTM, CDR2 ANQGSEA. This CDR3 is built from 11 residues. The CDR3 here is CSVAVNTEAFF. The CDR3 DNA sequence: TGCAGCGTAGCTGTCAACACTGAAGCTTTCTTT.

There are a few counts of this clonotype. This chain uses TRBV2 with TRBJ2-7, with D tentatively TRBD2 (5 bases). The V gene lost 10 bases and the J gene lost 3 bases, with 7 bases spanning the gap. The CDR3 covers 10 residues. CDR1 SNHLY and CDR2 FYNNEI come from the germline V gene. CDR3 region: CATGLYEQYF. The DNA for the CDR3 is TGTGCCACTGGACTCTACGAGCAGTACTTC.

The chain is built from TRBV6-1 and TRBJ1-4, with 10 nucleotides matching TRBD1. With 7 bases clipped from V and 7 bases from J, the junction kept 9 bases outside the gene matches. The CDR3 consists of 15 residues. Germline lookup yields CDR1 MNHNS and CDR2 SASEGT. The CDR3 DNA follows: TGTGCCAGCACCAACCCGACAGGGGGCGGTGAAAAACTGTTTTTT. As protein: CASTNPTGGGEKLFF.

The chain links TRBV5-1 to TRBJ1-1; 8 bases match TRBD1. V gave up 0 bases and J gave up 6 bases; unmatched junction bases: 1. Per germline, CDR1 SGHRS and CDR2 YFSETQ. The CDR3 is 13 residues long. CDR3 protein: CASSLVQGAEAFF. The DNA of the CDR3 is TGCGCCAGCAGCTTGGTACAGGGGGCTGAAGCTTTCTTT.

Only a few counts were recorded for this clonotype. The J gene is TRBJ1-1, the V gene TRBV3-1, with a possible D match to TRBD1 (5 bases). The V gene's germline CDR1 is LGHDT and CDR2 YNNKEL (reference sequence). The CDR3 consists of 14 residues. V dropped 4 bases and J dropped 2 bases, with 11 bases sitting between them. The chain's CDR3 is CASSLRDGNTEAFF. CDR3 in DNA: TGTGCCAGCAGCCTACGGGACGGAAACACTGAAGCTTTCTTT.

This chain links TRBV12-3 or TRBV12-4 with TRBJ2-1; 15 bases fit TRBD2. This CDR3 is 16 amino acids long. The V gene end was trimmed by 5 bases and the J gene end by 7 bases; junction bases not matched to a gene: 6. CDR3 amino acids: CASSPGTSGGKNEQFF. In DNA form, the CDR3 reads TGTGCCAGCAGTCCCGGGACTAGCGGGGGGAAAAATGAGCAGTTCTTC.

This chain connects TRBV5-6 to TRBJ2-3; tentatively, D is TRBD1 or TRBD2 (6 bases each). The V end was cut by 3 bases, the J end by 2 bases, with 13 bases between. CDR1 and CDR2 (germline): SGHDT, YYEEEE. This CDR3 has 15 residues. The CDR3 bases are TGTGCCAGCAGCTCGCCGGGGGCCCTCACAGATACGCAGTATTTT. Translated, it gives CASSSPGALTDTQYF.

The CDR3 nucleotides are TGTGCCAGCAGCCCGGGGGGGACATATACTAATGAGCAGTTCTTC. It yields the protein CASSPGGTYTNEQFF. The chain couples TRBV7-2 to TRBJ2-1; 8 bases are a match to TRBD2. V lost 5 bases and J lost 7; bases outside the gene matches: 10. The germline gives CDR1 SGHTA, CDR2 FQGNSA. The CDR3 spans 15 residues.